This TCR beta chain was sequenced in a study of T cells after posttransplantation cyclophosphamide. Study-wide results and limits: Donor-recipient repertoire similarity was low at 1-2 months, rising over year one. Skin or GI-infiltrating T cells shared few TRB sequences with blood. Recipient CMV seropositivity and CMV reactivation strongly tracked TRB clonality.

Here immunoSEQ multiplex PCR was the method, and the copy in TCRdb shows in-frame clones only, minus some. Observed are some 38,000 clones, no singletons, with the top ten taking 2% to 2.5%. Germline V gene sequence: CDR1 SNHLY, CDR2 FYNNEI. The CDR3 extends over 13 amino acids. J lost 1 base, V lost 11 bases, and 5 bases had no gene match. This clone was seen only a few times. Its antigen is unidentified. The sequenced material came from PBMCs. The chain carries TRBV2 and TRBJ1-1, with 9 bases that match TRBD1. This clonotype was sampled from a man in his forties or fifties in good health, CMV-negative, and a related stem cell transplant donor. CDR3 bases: TGTGCCGGCGGGACAGGGCCGAACACTGAAGCTTTCTTT. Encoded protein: CAGGTGPNTEAFF.